This note documents a single T cell receptor (beta chain) sequence. Methods used by the authors: Reference gene primer amplification gave nucleated cell count estimates. Sequencing used immunoSEQ multiplex PCR; TCRdb keeps in-frame clones, though not all of them. That table is the source of V, J and clone size, and D and trimming were worked out from the DNA. Here the sample spans 200,000 to 300,000 clones, around nine tenths being singletons. This entry is derived from a study of blood T cell repertoires in COVID-19. Study-level information: The United States, Italy and Spain supplied acute and convalescent COVID-19 samples. Nucleic acid was either cDNA or gDNA, and it came from T cells, B-cell-depleted T cells, or PBMCs.

Patients from Seattle were sampled longitudinally, starting during active infection. This CDR3 contains 13 residues. Germline assignment: CDR1 SGHDN and CDR2 FVKESK. J lost 2 bases, V lost 4 bases, and 0 bases had no gene match. The chain recombines TRBV14 with TRBJ1-2; 8 nucleotides match TRBD1. Input material: peripheral blood. This receptor was identified in a man aged 30-40 years with COVID-19, enrolled during active disease. DNA of the CDR3: TGTGCCAGCAGCCCAGGGGGCAACTATGGCTACACCTTC. Protein product: CASSPGGNYGYTF.